Below are 14 T cell receptor beta chains sequenced from a single sample in a study of technical replicates of blood from a handful of donors. TCRdb's copy holds only in-frame clones and misses some; the assay was immunoSEQ multiplex PCR. The sample lists over 90,000 clones, 96% occurring once. Sequencing used T cells isolated from PBMCs. Receptors originate from a human donor in good health.

The CDR3 nucleotides are TGTGCCAGCAGTGGACAGGGGCTTAACACTGAAGCTTTCTTT. It translates to CASSGQGLNTEAFF. V and J are TRBV2 and TRBJ1-1, with TRBD1 matching over 8 bases. This CDR3 is built from 14 residues. V shed 4 bases, J shed 2 bases, and the junction held 3 bases outside the gene matches. Germline-derived CDR1 and CDR2 are SNHLY and FYNNEI.

The J gene is TRBJ1-2, the V gene TRBV6-5; D remains ambiguous. Germline V CDR1 and CDR2: MNHEY, SVGAGI. Trimming removed 4 bases from V and 7 bases from J, with 13 bases in between. The CDR3 runs to 13 residues. The CDR3 region is CASSLYQEAGYTF. In DNA, the CDR3 is TGTGCCAGCAGTTTATATCAGGAGGCTGGCTACACCTTC.

The chain links TRBV4-1 to TRBJ1-4; 8 bases fit TRBD1. Per germline, CDR1 MGHRA and CDR2 YSYEKL. The CDR3 runs to 15 residues. V shed 3 bases, J shed 8 bases, and the junction held 8 bases outside the gene matches. Written as DNA, the CDR3 is TGCGCCAGCAGCCACCGAAGACAGGGGAGGGAAAAACTGTTTTTT. This translates into CASSHRRQGREKLFF.

The chain joins TRBV15 to TRBJ1-4; TRBD1 aligns across 9 bases. V shed 5 bases and J 5 bases; nucleotides not matched to a gene: 3. Germline V gives CDR1 LNHNV, CDR2 YYDKDF (reference sequence). There are 14 residues in the CDR3. The DNA of the CDR3 is TGTGCCACCAGCGGGGACAGGGAAAATGAAAAACTGTTTTTT. Residues: CATSGDRENEKLFF.

This rearrangement joins TRBV7-8 to TRBJ2-7, with a tentative D call TRBD2 (5 bases). The CDR3 totals 13 residues. Trimming left V 2 bases short and J 7 bases short, with 12 bases between. Germline lookup yields CDR1 SGHVS and CDR2 FQNEAQ. The chain's CDR3 is CASSLRGSSEQYF. As DNA, the CDR3 is TGTGCCAGCAGCTTACGAGGGAGTAGTGAGCAGTACTTC.

The chain combines TRBV27 with TRBJ2-2; D possibly corresponds to TRBD2 (5 bases). Germline-derived CDR1 and CDR2 are MNHEY and SMNVEV (reference sequence). The CDR3 is made up of 14 amino acids. Trimming removed 1 base from V and 5 bases from J, with 8 bases in between. The CDR3 reads CASSLFTGTGELFF. The CDR3 region has the DNA TGTGCCAGCAGTTTATTTACGGGGACCGGGGAGCTGTTTTTT.

The chain combines TRBV9 with TRBJ2-7; 9 positions agree with TRBD1. V lost 4 bases to trimming and J lost 6 bases; unmatched junction nucleotides: 11. This CDR3 is built from 15 residues. Germline CDR1 reads SGDLS; CDR2 reads YYNGEE. The CDR3 nucleotides read TGTGCCAGCAGCCCAGAAGGGACAGGGCCGGTCGAGCAGTACTTC. Its protein product is CASSPEGTGPVEQYF.

This clone was observed a handful of times. This sequence joins TRBV7-3 and TRBJ2-3; 12 positions match TRBD2. V gave up 4 bases and J gave up 3 bases; unmatched junction bases: 8. Germline V lookup: CDR1 SGHTA, CDR2 FQGTGA. This CDR3 is 17 amino acids long. In DNA form, the CDR3 reads TGTGCCAGCAGCTCTAGACCTAGCGGGAGGGGAACAGATACGCAGTATTTT. Its protein product is CASSSRPSGRGTDTQYF.

This chain links TRBV7-2 with TRBJ2-7; D remains ambiguous. V lost 0 bases, J lost 1 base, and 7 bases lay in between. The CDR3 contains 14 residues. Looked up from germline, CDR1 is SGHTA and CDR2 is FQGNSA. The CDR3 bases are TGTGCCAGCAGCTTAGCCAGTTATTCCTACGAGCAGTACTTC. Translated: CASSLASYSYEQYF.

The genes are TRBV2 and TRBJ2-1, with 8 bases lining up with TRBD2. This CDR3 spans 15 amino acids. V gave up 3 bases and J gave up 7 bases; unmatched junction bases: 8. Germline CDR1 reads SNHLY; CDR2 reads FYNNEI. As DNA, the CDR3 is TGTGCCAGCAGTGAGTCGGTGACTAGCGAAAATGAGCAGTTCTTC. Encoded protein: CASSESVTSENEQFF.

The chain carries TRBV7-6 and TRBJ2-1; possibly TRBD1 for D (5 bases). Trimming pared 1 base from V and 6 bases from J, leaving 13 bases between. Germline CDR1 is SGHVS and CDR2 is FNYEAQ. The CDR3 length is 15 residues. CDR3 coding DNA: TGTGCCAGCAGCTTAGATCCCTCTGGGGCCAATGAGCAGTTCTTC. Translating gives CASSLDPSGANEQFF.

The chain uses TRBV4-3 and TRBJ2-7; D not resolved. Trimming removed 0 bases at V and 4 bases at J, with 7 bases between. Germline CDR1 and CDR2: LGHNA and YSLEER. The CDR3 length is 13 residues. The chain's CDR3 is CASSQELAYEQYF. DNA of the CDR3: TGCGCCAGCAGCCAAGAATTGGCTTACGAGCAGTACTTC.

This clone occurred once. The chain employs TRBV18 and TRBJ2-5; 13 bases line up with TRBD2. The CDR3 extends over 17 amino acids. Germline V lookup: CDR1 KGHSH, CDR2 LQKENI. V lost 3 bases to trimming and J lost 7 bases; unmatched junction nucleotides: 11. The CDR3 bases are TGTGCCAGCTCACCCCCAGGAGGACTAGCGGGAGCGGGGACCCAGTACTTC. It encodes CASSPPGGLAGAGTQYF.

The J gene is TRBJ1-2, the V gene TRBV29-1; 7 nucleotides match TRBD1. The CDR3 loop spans 17 amino acids. Unmatched junction bases numbered 17, after V lost 2 bases and J lost 5 bases. Looked up from germline, CDR1 is SQVTM and CDR2 is ANQGSEA. The CDR3 DNA is TGCAGCGTTGAAAACATTCGACAGGGACGAGACGTTTATGGCTACACCTTC. Its protein is CSVENIRQGRDVYGYTF.